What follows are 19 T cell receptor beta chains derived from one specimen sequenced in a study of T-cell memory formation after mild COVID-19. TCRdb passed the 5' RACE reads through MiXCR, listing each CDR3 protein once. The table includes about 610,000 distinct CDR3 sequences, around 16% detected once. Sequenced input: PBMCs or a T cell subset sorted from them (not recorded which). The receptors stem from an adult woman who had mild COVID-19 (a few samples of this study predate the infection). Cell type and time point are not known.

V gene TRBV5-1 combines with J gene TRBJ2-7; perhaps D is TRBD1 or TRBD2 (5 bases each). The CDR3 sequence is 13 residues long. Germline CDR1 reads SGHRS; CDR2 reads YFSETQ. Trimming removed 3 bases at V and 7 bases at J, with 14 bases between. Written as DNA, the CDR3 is TGCGCCAGCAGCTCCACCGGGACCCCAGAGCAGTACTTC. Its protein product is CASSSTGTPEQYF.

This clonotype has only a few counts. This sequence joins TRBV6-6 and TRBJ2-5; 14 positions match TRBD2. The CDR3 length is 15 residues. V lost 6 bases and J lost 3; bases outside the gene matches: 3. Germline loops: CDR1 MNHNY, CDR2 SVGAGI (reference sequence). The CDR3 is CASSRLAGGKETQYF. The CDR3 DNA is TGTGCCAGCAGCAGACTAGCGGGGGGGAAAGAGACCCAGTACTTC.

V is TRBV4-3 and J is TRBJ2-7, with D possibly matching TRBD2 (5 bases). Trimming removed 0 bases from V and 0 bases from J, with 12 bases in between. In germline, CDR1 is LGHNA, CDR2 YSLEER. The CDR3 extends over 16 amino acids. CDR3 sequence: CASSQDIEGFSYEQYF. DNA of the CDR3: TGCGCCAGCAGCCAAGATATCGAGGGCTTCTCCTACGAGCAGTACTTC.

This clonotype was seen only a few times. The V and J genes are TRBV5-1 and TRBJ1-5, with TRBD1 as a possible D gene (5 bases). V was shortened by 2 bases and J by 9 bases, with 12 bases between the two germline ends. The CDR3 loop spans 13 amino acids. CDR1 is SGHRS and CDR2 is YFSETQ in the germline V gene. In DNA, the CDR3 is TGCGCCAGCAGCTTCGGCGCAGGGTGGCCCCAGCATTTT. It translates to CASSFGAGWPQHF.

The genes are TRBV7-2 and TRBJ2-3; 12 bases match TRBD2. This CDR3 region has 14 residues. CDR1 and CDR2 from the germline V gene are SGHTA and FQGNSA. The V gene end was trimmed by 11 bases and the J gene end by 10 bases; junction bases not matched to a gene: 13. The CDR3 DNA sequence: TGTGCCTGGTCCCTAGCGGGAGGGCCGGGAGCGCAGTATTTT. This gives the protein CAWSLAGGPGAQYF.

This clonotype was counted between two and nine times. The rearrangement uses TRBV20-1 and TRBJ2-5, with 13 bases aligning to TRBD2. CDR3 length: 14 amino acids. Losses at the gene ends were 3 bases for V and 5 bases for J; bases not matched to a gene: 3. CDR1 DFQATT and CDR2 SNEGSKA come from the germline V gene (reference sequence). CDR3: CSASGLAGVETQYF. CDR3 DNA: TGCAGTGCTAGTGGACTAGCGGGGGTGGAGACCCAGTACTTC.

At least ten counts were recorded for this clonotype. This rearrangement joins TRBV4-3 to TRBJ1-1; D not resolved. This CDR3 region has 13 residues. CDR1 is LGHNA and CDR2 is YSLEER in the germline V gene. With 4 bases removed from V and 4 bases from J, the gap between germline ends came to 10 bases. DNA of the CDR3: TGCGCCAGCAGCCCGGGCACTGGCACTGAAGCTTTCTTT. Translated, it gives CASSPGTGTEAFF.

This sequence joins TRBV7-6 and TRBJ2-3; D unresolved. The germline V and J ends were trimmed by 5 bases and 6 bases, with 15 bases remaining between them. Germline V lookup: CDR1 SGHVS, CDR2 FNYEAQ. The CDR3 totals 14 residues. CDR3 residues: CASSADLVEDTQYF. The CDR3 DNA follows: TGTGCCAGCAGCGCAGACTTGGTGGAGGATACGCAGTATTTT.

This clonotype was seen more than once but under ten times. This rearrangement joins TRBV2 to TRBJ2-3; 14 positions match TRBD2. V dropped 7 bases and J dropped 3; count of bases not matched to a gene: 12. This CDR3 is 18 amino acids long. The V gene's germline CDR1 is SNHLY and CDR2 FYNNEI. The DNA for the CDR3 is TGTGCCAGCACCGAGACTAGGACTAGCGGGGGGTTTACAGATACGCAGTATTTT. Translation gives CASTETRTSGGFTDTQYF.

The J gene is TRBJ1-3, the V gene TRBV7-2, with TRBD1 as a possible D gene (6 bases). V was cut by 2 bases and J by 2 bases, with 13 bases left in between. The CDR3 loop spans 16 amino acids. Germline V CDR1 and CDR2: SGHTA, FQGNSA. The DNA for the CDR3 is TGTGCCAGCAGCTTACGACGGGGGCTCACTGGAAACACCATATATTTT. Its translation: CASSLRRGLTGNTIYF. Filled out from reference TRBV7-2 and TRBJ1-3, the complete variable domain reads GAGVSQSPSNKVTEKGKDVELRCDPISGHTALYWYRQSLGQGLEFLIYFQGNSAPDKSGLPSDRFSAERTGGSVSTLTIQRTQQEDSAVYLCASSLRRGLTGNTIYFGEGSWLTVV.

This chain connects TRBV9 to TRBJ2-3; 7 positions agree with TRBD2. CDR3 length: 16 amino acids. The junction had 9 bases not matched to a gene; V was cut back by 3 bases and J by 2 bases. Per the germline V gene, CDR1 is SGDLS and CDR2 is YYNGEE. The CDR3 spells CASSAVSGVYTDTQYF. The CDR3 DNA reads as TGTGCCAGCAGCGCCGTAAGCGGGGTATACACAGATACGCAGTATTTT.

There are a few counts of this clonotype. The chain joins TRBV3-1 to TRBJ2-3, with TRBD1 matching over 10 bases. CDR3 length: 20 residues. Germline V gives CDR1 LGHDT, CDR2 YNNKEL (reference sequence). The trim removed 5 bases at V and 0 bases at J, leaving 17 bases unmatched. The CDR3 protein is CASSGQGGLSGQGSTDTQYF. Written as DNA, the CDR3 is TGTGCCAGCAGCGGACAGGGGGGGCTCTCCGGACAGGGTAGCACAGATACGCAGTATTTT.

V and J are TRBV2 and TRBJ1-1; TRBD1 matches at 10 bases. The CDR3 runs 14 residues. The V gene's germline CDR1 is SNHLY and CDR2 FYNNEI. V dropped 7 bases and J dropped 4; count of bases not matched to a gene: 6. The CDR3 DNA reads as TGTGCCAGCAAGAGAGACAGGGGGCCCACTGAAGCTTTCTTT. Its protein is CASKRDRGPTEAFF.

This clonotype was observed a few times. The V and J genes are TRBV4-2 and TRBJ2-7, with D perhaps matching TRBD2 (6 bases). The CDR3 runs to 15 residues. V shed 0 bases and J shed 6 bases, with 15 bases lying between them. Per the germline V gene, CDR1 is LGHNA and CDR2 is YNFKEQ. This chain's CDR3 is CASSQEISGVGEQYF. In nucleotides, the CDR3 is TGTGCCAGCAGCCAAGAAATTTCGGGAGTTGGCGAGCAGTACTTC.

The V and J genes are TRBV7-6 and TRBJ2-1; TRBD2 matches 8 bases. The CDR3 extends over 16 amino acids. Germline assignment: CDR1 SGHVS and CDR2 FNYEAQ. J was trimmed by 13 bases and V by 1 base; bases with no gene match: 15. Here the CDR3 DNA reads TGTGCCAGCAGCTTAGGGACTAGCCGGTTGTTGCAACAACAGTTCTTC. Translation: CASSLGTSRLLQQQFF.

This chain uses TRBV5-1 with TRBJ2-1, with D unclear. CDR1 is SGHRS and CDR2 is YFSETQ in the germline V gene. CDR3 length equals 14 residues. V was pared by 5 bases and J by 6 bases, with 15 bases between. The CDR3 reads CASSSITRVNEQFF. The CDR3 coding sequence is TGCGCCAGCAGTAGTATTACACGGGTCAATGAGCAGTTCTTC.

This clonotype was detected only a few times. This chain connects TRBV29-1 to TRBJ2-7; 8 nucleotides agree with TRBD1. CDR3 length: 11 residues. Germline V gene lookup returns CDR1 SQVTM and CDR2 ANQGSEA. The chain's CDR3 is CSGQGHYEQYF. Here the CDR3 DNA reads TGCAGTGGACAGGGTCACTACGAGCAGTACTTC.

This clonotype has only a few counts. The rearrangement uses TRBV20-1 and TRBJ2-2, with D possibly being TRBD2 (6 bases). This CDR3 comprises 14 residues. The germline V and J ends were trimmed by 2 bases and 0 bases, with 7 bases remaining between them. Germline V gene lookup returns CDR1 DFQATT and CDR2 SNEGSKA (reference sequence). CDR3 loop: CSARRGTNTGELFF. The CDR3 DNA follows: TGCAGTGCTAGACGCGGGACGAACACCGGGGAGCTGTTTTTT.

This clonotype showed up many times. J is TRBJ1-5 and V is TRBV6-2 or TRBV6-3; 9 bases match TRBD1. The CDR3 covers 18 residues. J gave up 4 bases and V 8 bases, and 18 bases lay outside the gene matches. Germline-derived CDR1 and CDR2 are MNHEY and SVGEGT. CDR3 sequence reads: CASSETDRGDGANQPQHF. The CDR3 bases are TGTGCCAGCTCGGAGACGGACAGGGGTGACGGGGCAAATCAGCCCCAGCATTTT.